This TCR beta chain was identified during a study of shared clonotypes between healthy human individuals. Study-level findings and limits: Exclusively blood specimens were collected; tissue repertoires likely differ.

As to this clone: What it binds is not known.

Adult Caucasians living in Nashville, Tennessee made up all of the donors. The CDR3 length is 17 residues. Per the germline V gene, CDR1 is KGHSH and CDR2 is LQKENI. The V end lost 3 bases, the J end lost 1 base, and 16 bases lay between the germline ends. Each subset's genomic DNA was split evenly across several immunoSEQ plates. Sequencing was performed with immunoSEQ multiplex PCR; in TCRdb, only in-frame clones are kept and a portion is missing. The data contain around 2.3 million clones, about 94% of them singletons. The specimen was naive CD4+ T cells sorted from blood. The subset here: CD45RA+ positively selected. The TCR originated in a man younger than 35 in good health. The chain joins TRBV18 to TRBJ2-1; D possibly corresponds to TRBD1 (5 bases). The CDR3 spells CASSPVGGAGSYNEQFF. In DNA, the CDR3 is TGTGCCAGCTCACCGGTCGGCGGAGCAGGGTCCTACAATGAGCAGTTCTTC.